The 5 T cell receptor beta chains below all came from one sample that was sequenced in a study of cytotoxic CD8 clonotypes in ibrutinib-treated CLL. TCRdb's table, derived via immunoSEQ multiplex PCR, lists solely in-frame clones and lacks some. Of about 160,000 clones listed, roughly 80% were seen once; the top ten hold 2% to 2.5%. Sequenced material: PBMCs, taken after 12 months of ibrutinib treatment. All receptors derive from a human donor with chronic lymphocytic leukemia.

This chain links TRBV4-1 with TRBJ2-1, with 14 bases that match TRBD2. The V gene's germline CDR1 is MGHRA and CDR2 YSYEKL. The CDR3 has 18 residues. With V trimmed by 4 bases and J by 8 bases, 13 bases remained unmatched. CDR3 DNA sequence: TGCGCCAGCAGCCTCCTAGAGACTAGCGGGAGGGCGTCTTATGAGCAGTTCTTC. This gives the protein CASSLLETSGRASYEQFF.

CDR3: CASREGGSTDGYTF. The DNA of the CDR3 is TGTGCCAGCAGGGAGGGGGGTTCTACCGATGGCTACACCTTC. This sequence joins TRBV28 and TRBJ1-2; perhaps TRBD1 as D (6 bases). This CDR3 contains 14 residues. V was trimmed by 6 bases and J by 6 bases, leaving 17 bases between them. Germline CDR1 is MDHEN and CDR2 is SYDVKM.

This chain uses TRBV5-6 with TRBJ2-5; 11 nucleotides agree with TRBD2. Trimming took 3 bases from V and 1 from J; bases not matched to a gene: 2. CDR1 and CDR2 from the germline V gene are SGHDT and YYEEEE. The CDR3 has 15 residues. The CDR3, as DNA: TGTGCCAGCAGCTCGACTAGCGGGGCCCAAGAGACCCAGTACTTC. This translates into CASSSTSGAQETQYF.

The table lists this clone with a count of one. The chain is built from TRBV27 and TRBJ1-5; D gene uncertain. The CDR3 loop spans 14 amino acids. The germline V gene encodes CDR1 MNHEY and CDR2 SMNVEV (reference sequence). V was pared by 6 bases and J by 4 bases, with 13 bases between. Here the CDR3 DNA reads TGTGCCAGCAGCTACGACCGCTTAAATCAGCCCCAGCATTTT. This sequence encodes CASSYDRLNQPQHF.

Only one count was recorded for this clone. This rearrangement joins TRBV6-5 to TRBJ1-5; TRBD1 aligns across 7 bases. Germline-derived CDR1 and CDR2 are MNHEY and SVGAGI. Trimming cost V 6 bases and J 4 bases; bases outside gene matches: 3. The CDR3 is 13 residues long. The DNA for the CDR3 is TGTGCCAGCAGACAGACAGGGAATCAGCCCCAGCATTTT. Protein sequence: CASRQTGNQPQHF.